The 25 T cell receptor beta chains presented below share a single source sample, sequenced in a study of blood T cells in healthy people across ages. Combining a sample-barcoded 5' primer with a J-beta primer mix, a second PCR ran for about 7 to 11 cycles. TCRdb reprocessed the 5' RACE reads with MiXCR, giving one entry per CDR3 protein. The sample includes 550,000 to 600,000 distinct CDR3 sequences, more than 45% of them seen just once. Source material: blood. These receptors were obtained from a man of 80 years or more in good health.

The gene calls are TRBV3-1 and TRBJ1-6; no definite D call. Trimming removed 2 bases from V and 5 bases from J, with 4 bases in between. This CDR3 has 13 residues. Germline CDR1 is LGHDT and CDR2 is YNNKEL (reference sequence). The CDR3 region has the DNA TGTGCCAGCAGCCAACCAGATAATTCACCCCTCCACTTT. Its protein is CASSQPDNSPLHF.

The J gene is TRBJ2-5, the V gene TRBV4-1; 7 bases fit TRBD1. Germline values: CDR1 MGHRA, CDR2 YSYEKL. The CDR3 has 14 amino acids. Trimming at V came to 2 bases and at J to 5 bases, leaving 5 bases not matched to a gene. The DNA of the CDR3 is TGCGCCAGCAGCCAAACAGGGGTGGATGAGACCCAGTACTTC. Its protein product is CASSQTGVDETQYF.

This chain joins TRBV11-2 and TRBJ2-1, with a weak D call TRBD2 (5 bases). Germline assignment: CDR1 SGHAT and CDR2 FQNNGV. With 8 bases removed from V and 5 bases from J, the gap between germline ends came to 16 bases. The CDR3 spans 14 residues. CDR3 nucleotide sequence: TGTGCCAGCGGACCTATTAGCGAGCACAATGAGCAGTTCTTC. Its protein is CASGPISEHNEQFF.

The J gene is TRBJ2-7, the V gene TRBV12-3 or TRBV12-4; D is possibly TRBD1 (5 bases). V was shortened by 6 bases and J by 10 bases, with 28 bases between the two germline ends. The CDR3 has 16 residues. CDR3 loop: CASSPSQVQGKGTQYF. The CDR3 DNA is TGTGCCAGCAGCCCTTCGCAGGTGCAGGGAAAAGGAACCCAGTACTTC.

The rearrangement uses TRBV9 and TRBJ2-4, with a possible D match to TRBD2 (6 bases). In germline, CDR1 is SGDLS, CDR2 YYNGEE. The CDR3 is 15 residues long. V was trimmed by 2 bases and J by 13 bases, leaving 22 bases between them. The DNA for the CDR3 is TGTGCCAGCAGCGTGGGTGGTAATGCCCCGGGACTGCAGTACTTC. This gives the protein CASSVGGNAPGLQYF.

This clonotype was counted only a few times. V and J are TRBV12-3 or TRBV12-4 and TRBJ2-7; 7 bases fit TRBD1. The length of the CDR3 is 17 residues. V trimming: 2 bases; J trimming: 0 bases; junction bases outside the gene matches: 10. The DNA of the CDR3 is TGTGCCAGCAGTTTATTTTGGGACAGCTCGATCTCCTACGAGCAGTACTTC. This sequence encodes CASSLFWDSSISYEQYF.

This sequence joins TRBV7-2 and TRBJ2-7; 8 bases map to TRBD2. The J call could be wrong; TRBJ2-5 is a better fit for the DNA end. The CDR3 extends over 15 amino acids. Looked up from germline, CDR1 is SGHTA and CDR2 is FQGNSA. The chain's CDR3 is CASSLRGTSPETQYF. CDR3 DNA sequence: TGTGCCAGCAGCCTTCGGGGGACTAGTCCAGAGACCCAGTACTTC.

This clonotype was observed at least ten times. J is TRBJ2-7 and V is TRBV6-6; D gene ambiguous. Per germline, CDR1 MNHNY and CDR2 SVGAGI (reference sequence). Trimming removed 6 bases at V and 3 bases at J, with 9 bases between. CDR3 length: 12 amino acids. The CDR3 sequence is CASSSAVYEQYF. The CDR3 DNA is TGTGCCAGCAGCTCCGCGGTCTACGAGCAGTACTTC.

The J gene is TRBJ2-1, the V gene TRBV25-1; 8 nucleotides align to TRBD2. Germline values: CDR1 MGHDK, CDR2 SYGVNS. The CDR3 sequence is 14 residues long. With 10 bases clipped from V and 5 bases from J, the junction kept 10 bases outside the gene matches. As DNA, the CDR3 is TGTGCCACCCTAAGCGGGGGCCCTCACAATGAGCAGTTCTTC. As protein: CATLSGGPHNEQFF.

V is TRBV12-3 or TRBV12-4 and J is TRBJ1-2; D might be TRBD1 (5 bases). With 5 bases removed from V and 1 base from J, the gap between germline ends came to 11 bases. There are 14 residues in the CDR3. CDR3 DNA: TGTGCCAGCAGTCGACAGAGAGTTAACTATGGCTACACCTTC. Translation: CASSRQRVNYGYTF.

This clonotype was recorded many times. The chain combines TRBV6-6 with TRBJ2-1; 7 bases line up with TRBD2. CDR3 size: 14 residues. The trim removed 1 base at V and 5 bases at J, leaving 2 bases unmatched. Germline CDR1 reads MNHNY; CDR2 reads SVGAGI (reference sequence). The CDR3: CASSYFSGNNEQFF. The CDR3 nucleotides are TGTGCCAGCAGTTACTTCAGCGGGAACAATGAGCAGTTCTTC.

The gene calls are TRBV12-3 or TRBV12-4 and TRBJ2-5; 10 bases map to TRBD1. Trimming cost V 3 bases and J 5 bases; bases outside gene matches: 6. The CDR3 has 15 amino acids. CDR3 in amino acids: CASSFSDRGFETQYF. CDR3 DNA: TGTGCCAGCAGTTTCTCGGACAGGGGGTTTGAGACCCAGTACTTC.

This clonotype was detected a few times. The J gene is TRBJ1-5, the V gene TRBV6-6, with D tentatively TRBD1 (5 bases). The CDR3 runs to 13 residues. V was trimmed by 7 bases and J by 9 bases, leaving 16 bases between them. The germline gives CDR1 MNHNY, CDR2 SVGAGI (reference sequence). The CDR3 here is CASTWGQGSPQHF. CDR3 bases: TGTGCCAGCACTTGGGGCCAGGGCTCGCCCCAGCATTTT.

This sequence joins TRBV5-4 and TRBJ1-2, with 7 positions matching TRBD1. CDR3 length: 15 residues. V lost 0 bases and J lost 4; bases outside the gene matches: 6. Per the germline V gene, CDR1 is SGHNT and CDR2 is YYREEE (reference sequence). The CDR3 loop is CASSLEGQTLYGYTF. The CDR3 DNA reads TGTGCCAGCAGCTTGGAGGGACAGACCCTCTATGGCTACACCTTC.

V usage is TRBV12-3 or TRBV12-4 and J usage is TRBJ1-5; TRBD1 is a possible D gene (6 bases). This CDR3 contains 16 residues. The germline V and J ends were trimmed by 1 base and 6 bases, with 16 bases remaining between them. The CDR3 spells CASSLDPAGGSQPQHF. As DNA, the CDR3 is TGTGCCAGCAGTTTAGATCCAGCGGGGGGCTCTCAGCCCCAGCATTTT.

This rearrangement joins TRBV29-1 to TRBJ2-7; 7 nucleotides align to TRBD1. V was pared by 6 bases and J by 2 bases, with 13 bases of the junction left unmatched. The CDR3 is 15 residues long. Per germline, CDR1 SQVTM and CDR2 ANQGSEA. The CDR3 reads CSVDSGRGLPYEQYF. CDR3 nucleotide sequence: TGCAGCGTCGACTCGGGAAGGGGGCTTCCCTACGAGCAGTACTTC.

A few counts support this clonotype. J is TRBJ2-1 and V is TRBV20-1, with 8 bases identical to TRBD1. Germline V gene lookup returns CDR1 DFQATT and CDR2 SNEGSKA (reference sequence). CDR3 size: 14 residues. V shed 3 bases and J 7 bases; nucleotides not matched to a gene: 8. The CDR3 sequence is CSARFAGGGNEQFF. CDR3 sequence (DNA): TGCAGTGCTAGGTTTGCAGGGGGCGGGAATGAGCAGTTCTTC.

The V and J genes are TRBV4-3 and TRBJ2-6; D is ambiguous. The CDR3 runs 15 residues. Trimming cost V 1 base and J 0 bases, with 4 bases left between them. Germline V gene lookup returns CDR1 LGHNA and CDR2 YSLEER. CDR3 in amino acids: CASSQGHSGANVLTF. In DNA, the CDR3 is TGCGCCAGCAGCCAAGGACACTCTGGGGCCAACGTCCTGACTTTC.

The rearrangement uses TRBV29-1 and TRBJ2-7; tentatively, D is TRBD2 (5 bases). CDR1 and CDR2 (germline): SQVTM, ANQGSEA. The CDR3 is 15 amino acids. V gave up 5 bases and J gave up 2 bases, with 19 bases separating them. The CDR3 reads CSVTKVGEAAYEQYF. The CDR3 nucleotides read TGCAGCGTTACAAAGGTGGGAGAAGCGGCCTACGAGCAGTACTTC.

This chain connects TRBV7-9 to TRBJ2-7, with D tentatively TRBD2 (6 bases). This CDR3 comprises 18 residues. Per germline, CDR1 SEHNR and CDR2 FQNEAQ (reference sequence). V was pared by 1 base and J by 7 bases, with 26 bases between. CDR3 bases: TGTGCCAGCAGCTTAGGATCAAGGCGGGGCGCTTTCTACAATGAGCAGTACTTC. Its protein product is CASSLGSRRGAFYNEQYF.

The genes are TRBV12-3 or TRBV12-4 and TRBJ1-6; D gene ambiguous. CDR3 length equals 12 residues. Deletions cut 7 bases from V and 6 bases from J, with 7 bases between. CDR3 region: CASTKPNSPLHF. As DNA, the CDR3 is TGTGCCAGCACCAAACCTAATTCACCCCTCCACTTT.

The chain carries TRBV6-6 and TRBJ2-7, with 10 nucleotides matching TRBD1. Germline trimming cut 5 bases from V and 4 bases from J; bases unmatched to any gene: 5. The germline gives CDR1 MNHNY, CDR2 SVGAGI (reference sequence). The length of the CDR3 is 14 residues. The CDR3 DNA reads as TGTGCCAGCAGTGGGGGACAGGGGCGGTACGAGCAGTACTTC. Residues: CASSGGQGRYEQYF.

There are a few counts of this clonotype. The chain combines TRBV7-2 with TRBJ1-1, with 8 bases identical to TRBD1. Looked up from germline, CDR1 is SGHTA and CDR2 is FQGNSA. Trimming took 2 bases from V and 1 from J; bases not matched to a gene: 3. The CDR3 has 15 amino acids. CDR3 in amino acids: CASSLTGTGNTEAFF. The CDR3 DNA reads as TGTGCCAGCAGCTTAACCGGGACAGGGAACACTGAAGCTTTCTTT.

The chain carries TRBV12-3 or TRBV12-4 and TRBJ2-6, with D hard to call. The CDR3 contains 14 residues. Trimming stripped 4 bases from V and 2 bases from J, with 6 bases between. In DNA, the CDR3 is TGTGCCAGCAGTTCAACCACTGGGGCCAACGTCCTGACTTTC. This codes for CASSSTTGANVLTF.

The rearrangement links TRBV6-5 to TRBJ1-6; TRBD1 matches 8 bases. Unmatched junction bases numbered 18, after V lost 0 bases and J lost 14 bases. CDR1 and CDR2 from the germline V gene are MNHEY and SVGAGI. The CDR3 runs 18 residues. CDR3 amino acids: CASSYSYSSVQGVVTLHF. The CDR3 region has the DNA TGTGCCAGCAGTTACTCGTATTCGTCTGTACAGGGGGTGGTTACCCTCCACTTT.